The 26 T cell receptor beta chains reported below all come from one sample, sequenced in a study of lymphopenia after photon versus proton radiotherapy. The data were produced by immunoSEQ multiplex PCR, yet TCRdb's version contains in-frame clones alone and is incomplete. This sample has about 61,000 clones, with about 90% found just once. Sequenced here: peripheral blood, sampled from a patient treated with photon-based radiotherapy. The source of these receptors is a man aged 40-49 years with gastric cancer.

V and J are TRBV11-3 and TRBJ2-5; D is possibly TRBD1 or TRBD2 (5 bases each). V was clipped by 1 base and J by 1 base, with 7 bases between them. Germline V lookup: CDR1 SGHNT, CDR2 YENEEA. This CDR3 has 14 residues. CDR3: CASSLGGSQETQYF. The CDR3 coding sequence is TGTGCCAGCAGCTTAGGGGGGTCCCAAGAGACCCAGTACTTC.

Worth noting for this clone: Possible read error: a much larger clone is one base away. The V and J genes are TRBV9 and TRBJ2-7; D may be TRBD1 (6 bases). This CDR3 comprises 14 residues. Germline CDR1 reads SGDLS; CDR2 reads YYNGEE. V lost 3 bases and J 0 bases, leaving 10 bases between the germline ends. The DNA for the CDR3 is TGTGCCAGCAGCGCCCGGGACACCTCCTACGAGCAGTACTTC. Amino acids: CASSARDTSYEQYF. Full variable domain (remainder filled in from reference TRBV9 and TRBJ2-7): DSGVTQTPKHLITATGQRVTLRCSPRSGDLSVYWYQQSLDQGLQFLIQYYNGEERAKGNILERFSAQQFPDLHSELNLSSLELGDSALYFCASSARDTSYEQYFGPGTRLTVT.

V gene TRBV5-5 combines with J gene TRBJ1-3, with D possibly being TRBD1 (5 bases). From germline, CDR1 is SGHKS and CDR2 YYEKEE (reference sequence). With 2 bases removed from V and 2 bases from J, the gap between germline ends came to 8 bases. This CDR3 region has 14 residues. The CDR3 DNA reads as TGTGCCAGCAGCTTACAGGTTACTGGAAACACCATATATTTT. Translation gives CASSLQVTGNTIYF. The full variable domain, completed using reference TRBV5-5 and TRBJ1-3, is DAGVTQSPTHLIKTRGQQVTLRCSPISGHKSVSWYQQVLGQGPQFIFQYYEKEERGRGNFPDRFSARQFPNYSSELNVNALLLGDSALYLCASSLQVTGNTIYFGEGSWLTVV.

This sequence joins TRBV6-5 and TRBJ2-7; 9 bases align to TRBD1. CDR1 MNHEY and CDR2 SVGAGI come from the germline V gene. J gave up 1 base and V 6 bases, and 1 base lay outside the gene matches. This CDR3 is 13 amino acids long. For the CDR3, the DNA is TGTGCCAGCAGGGGACAGGGATCCTACGAGCAGTACTTC. Translation: CASRGQGSYEQYF.

The gene calls are TRBV2 and TRBJ1-2, with a weak D call TRBD1 (5 bases). The CDR3 loop spans 14 amino acids. Germline V CDR1 and CDR2: SNHLY, FYNNEI. V lost 6 bases, J lost 8 bases, and 19 bases lay in between. The CDR3 loop reads CASRTGLLNSGYTF. The CDR3 nucleotides read TGTGCCAGCAGAACGGGACTCCTGAACTCGGGCTACACCTTC.

This sequence joins TRBV4-1 and TRBJ1-5, with a tentative D call TRBD1 (6 bases). The CDR3 has 16 residues. With 2 bases removed from V and 1 base from J, the gap between germline ends came to 12 bases. Looked up from germline, CDR1 is MGHRA and CDR2 is YSYEKL. CDR3 in DNA: TGCGCCAGCAGCCAACAACAGGGTAACAGCAATCAGCCCCAGCATTTT. Its translation is CASSQQQGNSNQPQHF.

Only one count was recorded for this clone. The chain joins TRBV4-1 to TRBJ1-1, with a tentative D call TRBD1 (5 bases). Trimming stripped 0 bases from V and 5 bases from J, with 16 bases between. The CDR3 sequence is 16 residues long. Per germline, CDR1 MGHRA and CDR2 YSYEKL. The CDR3 DNA is TGCGCCAGCAGCCAAGAGTACGGGGCGTTCGGAACTGAAGCTTTCTTT. Protein product: CASSQEYGAFGTEAFF.

The chain combines TRBV11-1 with TRBJ1-6, with D perhaps matching TRBD1 (6 bases). The CDR3 has 14 amino acids. The ends were cut back, 4 bases at V and 4 bases at J, with 8 bases in the middle. CDR1 and CDR2 from the germline V gene are SGHAT and FQDESV (reference sequence). The CDR3 region is CASSSGHYNSPLHF. DNA for the CDR3: TGTGCCAGCAGCTCGGGACATTATAATTCACCCCTCCACTTT. Variable domain in full (rest from reference TRBV11-1 and TRBJ1-6): EAEVAQSPRYKITEKSQAVAFWCDPISGHATLYWYRQILGQGPELLVQFQDESVVDDSQLPKDRFSAERLKGVDSTLKIQPAELGDSAMYLCASSSGHYNSPLHFGNGTRLTVT.

J is TRBJ1-6 and V is TRBV19, with TRBD1 matching 9 bases. Germline lookup yields CDR1 LNHDA and CDR2 SQIVND (reference sequence). V shed 5 bases, J shed 10 bases, and the junction held 6 bases outside the gene matches. CDR3 length equals 14 residues. CDR3 sequence reads: CASSPDRGFSPLHF. CDR3 in DNA: TGTGCCAGTAGTCCCGACAGGGGGTTCTCACCCCTCCACTTT.

This chain connects TRBV11-2 to TRBJ2-3, with D perhaps TRBD1 (5 bases). This CDR3 comprises 14 residues. V lost 7 bases and J lost 4, with 15 bases in between. Germline V lookup: CDR1 SGHAT, CDR2 FQNNGV. CDR3 coding DNA: TGTGCCAGCACCACTGGGGCCTGGTCAGATACGCAGTATTTT. Residues: CASTTGAWSDTQYF.

The chain recombines TRBV7-3 with TRBJ2-5; D gene ambiguous. CDR3 length: 13 amino acids. Germline CDR1 and CDR2: SGHTA and FQGTGA. V was pared by 2 bases and J by 7 bases, with 11 bases between. The CDR3 bases are TGTGCCAGCAGCTTACAACCCGGCGGGACCCAGTACTTC. This encodes CASSLQPGGTQYF.

The chain is built from TRBV10-3 and TRBJ2-5, with no clear D. Germline V gene sequence: CDR1 ENHRY, CDR2 SYGVKD. The CDR3 sequence is 13 residues long. Between the trimmed V and J ends, which lost 5 bases and 3 bases, there was a span of 10 bases. CDR3 protein: CAISSAEEETQYF. In DNA, the CDR3 is TGTGCCATCAGTTCGGCGGAAGAAGAGACCCAGTACTTC.

This chain uses TRBV18 with TRBJ2-7; TRBD1 agrees at 9 bases. J lost 3 bases, V lost 6 bases, and 6 bases had no gene match. Germline V gene lookup returns CDR1 KGHSH and CDR2 LQKENI. There are 14 residues in the CDR3. In DNA form, the CDR3 reads TGTGCCAGCTCCCCCGACAGGGGGTTCTACGAGCAGTACTTC. It codes for CASSPDRGFYEQYF.

The rearrangement uses TRBV7-9 and TRBJ1-1; perhaps TRBD1 as D (5 bases). This CDR3 is built from 15 residues. Germline CDR1 SEHNR, CDR2 FQNEAQ (reference sequence). V lost 5 bases to trimming and J lost 5 bases, with 18 bases between them. The CDR3 sequence is CASSTPGGVRTEAFF. In DNA form, the CDR3 reads TGTGCCAGCAGCACCCCGGGGGGGGTACGGACTGAAGCTTTCTTT.

The CDR3 nucleotides read TGTGCCTGGAGTGATGGCTATGGCTACACCTTC. Translating gives CAWSDGYGYTF. This chain links TRBV30 with TRBJ1-2, with no clear D. V lost 1 base, J lost 4 bases, and 4 bases lay in between. This CDR3 has 11 amino acids. CDR1 and CDR2 from the germline V gene are GTSNPN and SVGIG (reference sequence).

A few counts support this clone. The CDR3 reads CASSIGYRGQETQYF. CDR3 coding DNA: TGTGCCAGTAGTATTGGCTACAGGGGTCAAGAGACCCAGTACTTC. The chain carries TRBV19 and TRBJ2-5; 7 bases are a match to TRBD1. V shed 3 bases, J shed 2 bases, and the junction held 6 bases outside the gene matches. CDR3 length equals 15 residues. Per the germline V gene, CDR1 is LNHDA and CDR2 is SQIVND (reference sequence).

This chain uses TRBV4-2 with TRBJ2-5; 7 bases align to TRBD1. Gene TRBJ2-7 matches the end of the DNA better, so the J call may be wrong. CDR1 LGHNA and CDR2 YNFKEQ come from the germline V gene. The CDR3 is 17 residues long. Written as DNA, the CDR3 is TGTGCCAGCAGCCATAGGACCCCCCCCACAGGGGCCTACGAGCAGTACTTC. Protein: CASSHRTPPTGAYEQYF.

J is TRBJ2-5 and V is TRBV18; TRBD1 aligns across 7 bases. The CDR3 totals 15 residues. Trimming at V came to 3 bases and at J to 1 base, leaving 5 bases not matched to a gene. CDR1 KGHSH and CDR2 LQKENI come from the germline V gene. CDR3 region: CASSPRDRVQETQYF. Here the CDR3 DNA reads TGTGCCAGCTCACCTAGAGACAGGGTCCAAGAGACCCAGTACTTC.

There are a few counts of this clone. The J gene is TRBJ1-5, the V gene TRBV5-6, with no clear D. Germline V gene data show CDR1 as SGHDT and CDR2 as YYEEEE. V was trimmed by 1 base and J by 0 bases, leaving 5 bases between them. The CDR3 has 14 residues. Here the CDR3 reads CASSLPGSNQPQHF. The DNA of the CDR3 is TGTGCCAGCAGCTTGCCGGGTAGCAATCAGCCCCAGCATTTT.

The chain employs TRBV9 and TRBJ2-1, with TRBD2 matching 9 bases. Losses at the gene ends were 4 bases for V and 2 bases for J; bases not matched to a gene: 4. The germline CDR1 and CDR2 sequences are SGDLS and YYNGEE. This CDR3 contains 15 residues. This CDR3 is CASSNSGGTYNEQFF. Here the CDR3 DNA reads TGTGCCAGCAGCAATAGCGGGGGAACCTACAATGAGCAGTTCTTC.

In this sample, this clone turned up a few times. The V and J genes are TRBV7-3 and TRBJ1-2; D unclear. Trimming cost V 4 bases and J 6 bases, with 6 bases left between them. Germline V gene lookup returns CDR1 SGHTA and CDR2 FQGTGA. The CDR3 covers 11 residues. CDR3 protein: CASSSGDGYTF. The CDR3 coding sequence is TGTGCCAGCAGCTCCGGGGATGGCTACACCTTC. Using reference TRBV7-3 and TRBJ1-2 for the parts outside the CDR3, the full variable domain is GAGVSQTPSNKVTEKGKYVELRCDPISGHTALYWYRQSLGQGPEFLIYFQGTGAADDSGLPNDRFFAVRPEGSVSTLKIQRTERGDSAVYLCASSSGDGYTFGSGTRLTVV.

The rearrangement uses TRBV4-1 and TRBJ1-3; 9 bases are shared with TRBD1. CDR1 is MGHRA and CDR2 is YSYEKL in the germline V gene. The CDR3 contains 16 residues. J gave up 3 bases and V 3 bases, and 6 bases lay outside the gene matches. The DNA for the CDR3 is TGCGCCAGCAGCCAGCCTACAGGGGGCAATGGAAACACCATATATTTT. It translates to CASSQPTGGNGNTIYF.

The CDR3 DNA sequence: TGCAGCGCTGGACAGGGGAGCTCTGGAAACACCATATATTTT. Amino acids: CSAGQGSSGNTIYF. V usage is TRBV29-1 and J usage is TRBJ1-3, with 9 bases fitting TRBD1. CDR3 length equals 14 residues. The V segment lost 7 bases and the J segment 0 bases; nucleotides outside the gene matches: 4. Germline CDR1 is SQVTM and CDR2 is ANQGSEA.

This chain joins TRBV7-2 and TRBJ1-6; unclear D gene. V was clipped by 3 bases and J by 7 bases, with 13 bases between them. CDR3 size: 15 residues. The germline V gene encodes CDR1 SGHTA and CDR2 FQGNSA. DNA for the CDR3: TGTGCCAGCAGCTTGGGAGGCCCCGCCAATTCACCCCTCCACTTT. This encodes CASSLGGPANSPLHF.

This sequence joins TRBV7-2 and TRBJ2-7; D is tentatively TRBD1 or TRBD2 (5 bases each). This CDR3 is built from 14 residues. CDR1 is SGHTA, CDR2 FQGNSA, per germline. V was shortened by 1 base and J by 2 bases, with 9 bases between the two germline ends. CDR3 bases: TGTGCCAGCAGCTTAGGTGGGGGACCCTACGAGCAGTACTTC. Translating it yields CASSLGGGPYEQYF.

The rearrangement links TRBV18 to TRBJ1-3; D gene ambiguous. Germline V gives CDR1 KGHSH, CDR2 LQKENI. Trimming pared 2 bases from V and 2 bases from J, leaving 10 bases between. There are 15 residues in the CDR3. The CDR3 reads CASSPSRGTGNTIYF. DNA for the CDR3: TGTGCCAGCTCACCAAGTCGTGGGACTGGAAACACCATATATTTT.